This TCR beta chain appears in the sequencing data of a study of T cell responses to AZD1222 COVID-19 vaccine. General study findings and limits: The donor cohort was predominantly white British with a female majority, and clonal diversity may have been underestimated. Regions left unmutated in variants are reportedly the target of nearly half of spike-specific TCRs.

The assay was immunoSEQ multiplex PCR, and TCRdb's table has in-frame clones only and misses some. The sample contains 140,000 to 150,000 clones, approximately 93% of which appear only once. For this clone: Its antigen is unidentified.

The CDR3 has 15 residues. V was clipped by 3 bases and J by 1 base, with 10 bases between them. Germline V CDR1 and CDR2: MDHEN, SYDVKM. V usage is TRBV28 and J usage is TRBJ1-5; D uncertain. The sequence was obtained from an adult who had recovered from COVID-19. The specimen comprised peripheral blood, sampled after recovery from COVID-19. The CDR3 sequence is CASSLATISNQPQHF. The CDR3 DNA reads TGTGCCAGCAGTTTGGCCACCATAAGCAATCAGCCCCAGCATTTT.